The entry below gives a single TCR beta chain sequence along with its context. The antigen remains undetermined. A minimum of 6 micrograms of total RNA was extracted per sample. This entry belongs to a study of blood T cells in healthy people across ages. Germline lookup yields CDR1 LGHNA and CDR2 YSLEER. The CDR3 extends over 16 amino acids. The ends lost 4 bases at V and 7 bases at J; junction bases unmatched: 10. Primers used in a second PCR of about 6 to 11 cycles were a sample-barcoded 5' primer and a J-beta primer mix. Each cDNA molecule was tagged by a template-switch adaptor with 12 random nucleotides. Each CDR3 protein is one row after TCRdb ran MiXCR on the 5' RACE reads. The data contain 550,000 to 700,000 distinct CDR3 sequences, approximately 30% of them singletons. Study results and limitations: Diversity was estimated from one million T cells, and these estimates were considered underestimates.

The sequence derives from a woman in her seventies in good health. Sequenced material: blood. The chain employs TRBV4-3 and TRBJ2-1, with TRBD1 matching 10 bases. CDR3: CASSPESRTGGNEQFF. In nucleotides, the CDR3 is TGCGCCAGCAGCCCCGAATCCCGGACAGGGGGAAATGAGCAGTTCTTC.